This TCR beta chain was sequenced in a study of identifying expanded T cells in peripheral blood. Broader study findings: Variance in clone template counts between approximately 2-week samples significantly increased with total template count across all healthy donors. About 1.2 clones differed between technical replicates, versus about 15 and 19 over time.

This table comes from immunoSEQ multiplex PCR, and its TCRdb copy is limited to in-frame clones, with some not included. Of about 130,000 clones in the sample, about 88% were seen once. Details on this clone: The antigen is unknown.

Collection occurred without any documented infections or immune events in donors. The CDR3 covers 14 residues. Sequencing input: blood. This TCR was recovered from a person aged 18 to 70 in good health. V usage is TRBV7-5 and J usage is TRBJ2-7; TRBD1, the D gene given by the table, was not confirmed from the DNA. TRBV7-5 is a pseudogene segment. CDR3 sequence: CAITDYRGPDEQYF. The CDR3 bases are TGTGCCATTACGGATTACAGGGGGCCGGACGAGCAGTACTTC.